The present entry profiles one T cell receptor (beta chain) with its context. The V end lost 1 base, the J end lost 8 bases, and 9 bases lay between the germline ends. The CDR3 consists of 13 residues. Germline CDR1 WNHNN, CDR2 SYGVQD (reference sequence). These data are taken from a study of blood T cell repertoires in COVID-19. The wider study: Spain, Italy and the United States supplied samples that represented acute and convalescent COVID-19. Sample material is recorded as cDNA or gDNA derived from T cells, B-cell-depleted T cells, or PBMCs.

In the original analysis: It was from reference gene primer amplification that nucleated cell counts were estimated. Generated by immunoSEQ multiplex PCR, the TCRdb table keeps only in-frame clones and is missing some. For V, J and clone size, that table is used; D and trimming come from the DNA. The table shows 45,000 to 65,000 clones, with approximately 80% occurring only once. This TCR was recovered from a human donor in a cohort sampled during active COVID-19. Sequenced sample: peripheral blood. V usage is TRBV10-1 and J usage is TRBJ2-1; a weak D match, TRBD2 (5 bases). The CDR3 loop reads CASSELPRDEQFF. CDR3 DNA sequence: TGCGCCAGCAGTGAGTTACCGAGGGATGAGCAGTTCTTC.